Presented here are 14 T cell receptor beta chains from one specimen sequenced in a study of blood T cell repertoires in COVID-19. The repertoire was sequenced with immunoSEQ multiplex PCR; TCRdb's copy has only in-frame clones and lacks some. Of 310,000 or so clones in the sample, roughly 90% were seen once. What was sequenced was PBMCs or T cells enriched from blood (not recorded which). The receptors originated from a woman aged 40-49 years who had recovered from COVID-19.

This clone has only one observation. The CDR3 DNA follows: TGCAGCGTCGACGGGACCGCGGGGGGCTTTAGCACAGATACGCAGTATTTT. Residues: CSVDGTAGGFSTDTQYF. The rearrangement uses TRBV29-1 and TRBJ2-3; 8 bases are shared with TRBD2. With V trimmed by 6 bases and J by 0 bases, 14 bases remained unmatched. The CDR3 extends over 17 amino acids. Germline assignment: CDR1 SQVTM and CDR2 ANQGSEA.

The chain has TRBV7-9 and TRBJ1-1; maybe TRBD1 (6 bases). The CDR3 is 13 residues long. V dropped 6 bases and J dropped 10 bases, with 18 bases sitting between them. The germline V gene encodes CDR1 SEHNR and CDR2 FQNEAQ (reference sequence). The CDR3, as DNA: TGTGCCAGCAGATCCACAGGGCCCTACGGAGCTTTCTTT. This sequence encodes CASRSTGPYGAFF.

J is TRBJ1-3 and V is TRBV10-1; D is perhaps TRBD1 (6 bases). Germline CDR1 reads WNHNN; CDR2 reads SYGVQD (reference sequence). The V gene lost 4 bases and the J gene lost 2 bases, with 12 bases spanning the gap. The CDR3 is 15 amino acids. Here the CDR3 reads CASSVQGTPGNTIYF. The DNA for the CDR3 is TGCGCCAGCAGTGTCCAAGGGACACCTGGAAACACCATATATTTT.

The chain couples TRBV30 to TRBJ1-6; D is perhaps TRBD1 (6 bases). Germline V gene data show CDR1 as GTSNPN and CDR2 as SVGIG (reference sequence). The germline V and J ends were trimmed by 0 bases and 5 bases, with 11 bases remaining between them. The CDR3 length is 15 residues. For the CDR3, the DNA is TGTGCCTGGAGTGTACGGGCAGGGGATAATTCACCCCTCCACTTT. Protein sequence: CAWSVRAGDNSPLHF.

The CDR3, as DNA: TGTGCCAGCAGCCCGCTACGTGGCGGGGGGGCTTTTAGCACAGATACGCAGTATTTT. It specifies CASSPLRGGGAFSTDTQYF. This rearrangement joins TRBV28 to TRBJ2-3; 9 bases agree with TRBD2. The CDR3 totals 19 residues. V shed 6 bases, J shed 0 bases, and the junction held 16 bases outside the gene matches. Germline V gives CDR1 MDHEN, CDR2 SYDVKM.

This clone was recorded only once. The CDR3 DNA follows: TGTGCCAGCAGACACACAGGGTCCACTGAAGCTTTCTTT. Amino acids: CASRHTGSTEAFF. J is TRBJ1-1 and V is TRBV27; TRBD1 is a possible D gene (6 bases). From germline, CDR1 is MNHEY and CDR2 SMNVEV (reference sequence). The CDR3 length is 13 residues. Trimming removed 6 bases at V and 4 bases at J, with 12 bases between.

The genes are TRBV5-1 and TRBJ2-7; unclear D gene. This CDR3 region has 15 residues. V lost 0 bases and J 2 bases, leaving 12 bases between the germline ends. The V gene's germline CDR1 is SGHRS and CDR2 YFSETQ. The CDR3 protein is CASSLDAPVPYEQYF. In DNA, the CDR3 is TGCGCCAGCAGCTTGGACGCCCCAGTTCCCTACGAGCAGTACTTC.

V gene TRBV6-1 combines with J gene TRBJ1-3; D remains ambiguous. Germline CDR1 and CDR2: MNHNS and SASEGT. This CDR3 region has 16 residues. The germline V and J ends were trimmed by 4 bases and 0 bases, with 13 bases remaining between them. The chain's CDR3 is CASSAPRSGSGNTIYF. Written as DNA, the CDR3 is TGTGCCAGCAGTGCCCCAAGGTCGGGCTCTGGAAACACCATATATTTT.

V and J are TRBV7-2 and TRBJ1-1; TRBD1 matches at 7 bases. Germline V CDR1 and CDR2: SGHTA, FQGNSA. The CDR3 sequence is 14 residues long. V dropped 5 bases and J dropped 5; count of bases not matched to a gene: 8. The CDR3 region is CASSPPGQLTEAFF. The CDR3 DNA reads as TGTGCCAGCAGCCCCCCGGGACAGTTAACTGAAGCTTTCTTT.

V and J are TRBV28 and TRBJ2-7; 10 bases line up with TRBD1. Germline CDR1 is MDHEN and CDR2 is SYDVKM. V trimming: 10 bases; J trimming: 6 bases; junction bases outside the gene matches: 9. The CDR3 has 13 amino acids. The CDR3 bases are TGTGCCAACTCGGGACAGGGGTCCCCCGAGCAGTACTTC. It yields the protein CANSGQGSPEQYF.

V usage is TRBV6-1 and J usage is TRBJ2-5; the D gene is possibly TRBD1 (5 bases). Germline V gives CDR1 MNHNS, CDR2 SASEGT. Trimming cost V 2 bases and J 2 bases, with 6 bases left between them. The CDR3 contains 13 residues. CDR3 sequence: CASSEYRQETQYF. The CDR3, as DNA: TGTGCCAGCAGTGAATACAGGCAAGAGACCCAGTACTTC.

Comment on this clone: This sample includes further DNA sequences coding for the same CDR3. The chain links TRBV3-1 (or the pseudogene TRBV3-2) to TRBJ2-3, with D possibly being TRBD2 (6 bases). Trimming shortened V by 4 bases and J by 3 bases, and 11 bases separated the two germline ends. CDR3 length: 14 amino acids. Germline V CDR1 and CDR2: LGHDT, YNNKEL (reference sequence). The CDR3: CASSPTSRTDTQYF. Written as DNA, the CDR3 is TGTGCCAGCAGCCCTACTAGCCGGACAGATACGCAGTATTTT.

The chain couples TRBV4-3 to TRBJ1-5; D is undetermined. V lost 2 bases and J 1 base, leaving 15 bases between the germline ends. The germline gives CDR1 LGHNA, CDR2 YSLEER. The CDR3 covers 17 residues. The CDR3 DNA is TGCGCCAGCAGCCAATACCCCCCCGGGATCAGCAATCAGCCCCAGCATTTT. The encoded protein is CASSQYPPGISNQPQHF.

In its sample, this clone was seen a few times. DNA for the CDR3: TGTGCCATCAGTGCCCCAGGGGGCTTGAATGGCTACGAGCAGTACTTC. It translates to CAISAPGGLNGYEQYF. V and J are TRBV10-3 and TRBJ2-7; 8 bases are a match to TRBD1. This CDR3 is 16 amino acids long. The ends lost 4 bases at V and 3 bases at J; junction bases unmatched: 11. From germline, CDR1 is ENHRY and CDR2 SYGVKD.